The 23 T cell receptor beta chains reported below all come from one sample, sequenced in a study of T-cell memory formation after mild COVID-19. One entry per CDR3 protein, called by TCRdb with MiXCR from the 5' RACE reads. The sample holds some 86,000 distinct CDR3 sequences; about 23% are singletons and the top ten take under 55%. Sequences were obtained from PBMCs or a T cell subset sorted from them (not recorded which). The receptors derive from a man aged 18-30 years who had mild COVID-19 (a few samples of this study predate the infection). Cell type and time point are not known.

This clonotype was seen a handful of times. The CDR3 bases are TGTGCCAGCACCATTTCCGGACAGTCCTACAATGAGCAGTTCTTC. Translating gives CASTISGQSYNEQFF. The chain employs TRBV7-8 and TRBJ2-1, with D perhaps matching TRBD1 (6 bases). There are 15 residues in the CDR3. Germline V lookup: CDR1 SGHVS, CDR2 FQNEAQ. The V and J ends lost 7 bases and 1 base respectively, with 14 bases between them.

The chain uses TRBV11-2 and TRBJ2-5; TRBD1 aligns across 10 bases. Germline loops: CDR1 SGHAT, CDR2 FQNNGV. The CDR3 totals 15 residues. J gave up 4 bases and V 3 bases, and 5 bases lay outside the gene matches. As DNA, the CDR3 is TGTGCCAGCAGCTTCGGACAGGGGGAGGGAGAGACCCAGTACTTC. It yields the protein CASSFGQGEGETQYF.

The chain combines TRBV4-1 with TRBJ2-4; TRBD2 is a possible D gene (6 bases). Between the trimmed V and J ends, which lost 5 bases and 2 bases, there was a span of 16 bases. The length of the CDR3 is 16 residues. The germline V gene encodes CDR1 MGHRA and CDR2 YSYEKL. The CDR3 sequence: CASSWRGKSSKNIQYF. In DNA, the CDR3 is TGCGCCAGCAGCTGGAGGGGAAAGTCCTCCAAAAACATTCAGTACTTC.

The table lists this clonotype with a few counts. J is TRBJ2-7 and V is TRBV5-1; 7 nucleotides agree with TRBD1. CDR3 length equals 14 residues. The V segment lost 0 bases and the J segment 2 bases; nucleotides outside the gene matches: 2. CDR1 and CDR2 from the germline V gene are SGHRS and YFSETQ. CDR3 residues: CASSLERGPYEQYF. The CDR3 nucleotides are TGCGCCAGCAGCTTGGAGAGGGGGCCCTACGAGCAGTACTTC.

The chain joins TRBV30 to TRBJ2-7, with TRBD1 matching over 7 bases. CDR3 length: 13 residues. V lost 6 bases and J lost 3; bases outside the gene matches: 8. Germline values: CDR1 GTSNPN, CDR2 SVGIG (reference sequence). The DNA of the CDR3 is TGTGCCTGTACTAGGGGGCCAAACTACGAGCAGTACTTC. Its protein is CACTRGPNYEQYF.

This clonotype was counted a few times. This chain connects TRBV4-3 to TRBJ1-1; a possible D gene is TRBD1 (5 bases). The CDR3 extends over 15 amino acids. Germline CDR1 is LGHNA and CDR2 is YSLEER. The V gene lost 0 bases and the J gene lost 0 bases, with 8 bases spanning the gap. The CDR3 coding sequence is TGCGCCAGCAGCCAAGATGGACACGTGAACACTGAAGCTTTCTTT. This codes for CASSQDGHVNTEAFF.

The chain combines TRBV12-3 or TRBV12-4 with TRBJ2-4; 11 bases fit TRBD1. The CDR3 has 14 residues. V lost 2 bases, J lost 9 bases, and 3 bases stayed unmatched. The CDR3 loop reads CASSLWTGGGIQYF. The CDR3 nucleotides read TGTGCCAGCAGTTTATGGACAGGGGGCGGCATTCAGTACTTC.

This clonotype was observed once. This chain connects TRBV27 to TRBJ1-2; D might be TRBD1 (6 bases). CDR1 and CDR2 from the germline V gene are MNHEY and SMNVEV (reference sequence). V was shortened by 1 base and J by 4 bases, with 7 bases between the two germline ends. The CDR3 runs 13 residues. This chain's CDR3 is CASSLLQGYGYTF. CDR3 DNA sequence: TGTGCCAGCAGTTTATTACAGGGCTATGGCTACACCTTC.

The rearrangement joins TRBV4-2 to TRBJ1-2, with 8 bases aligning to TRBD1. V shed 0 bases and J 4 bases; nucleotides not matched to a gene: 4. The CDR3 has 15 amino acids. The germline gives CDR1 LGHNA, CDR2 YNFKEQ. The CDR3 sequence: CASSQEQDRVYGYTF. CDR3 nucleotides: TGTGCCAGCAGCCAAGAACAGGACAGGGTCTATGGCTACACCTTC.

The rearrangement links TRBV7-9 to TRBJ1-4; no reliable D call. CDR3 length: 15 residues. V lost 3 bases and J lost 0, with 8 bases in between. CDR1 and CDR2 from the germline V gene are SEHNR and FQNEAQ (reference sequence). In DNA, the CDR3 is TGTGCCAGCAGCTTGGGATCCACAACTAATGAAAAACTGTTTTTT. As protein: CASSLGSTTNEKLFF.

Only a few counts were recorded for this clonotype. One base away lies a much larger clone, so this may be a sequencing read error. The chain recombines TRBV4-3 with TRBJ2-7, with D maybe TRBD2 (5 bases). The CDR3 consists of 15 residues. In germline, CDR1 is LGHNA, CDR2 YSLEER. V was pared by 1 base and J by 2 bases, with 12 bases between. In DNA, the CDR3 is TGCGCCAGCAGCCAAGCTTGGCTAGCCGCCTACGAGCAGTACTTC. This gives the protein CASSQAWLAAYEQYF.

The V gene is TRBV4-3, the J gene TRBJ1-2; TRBD1 agrees at 9 bases. The J segment lost 1 base and the V segment lost 4 bases, leaving 1 base of the junction unmatched. Per germline, CDR1 LGHNA and CDR2 YSLEER. This CDR3 has 14 residues. CDR3: CASSRGQGNYGYTF. As DNA, the CDR3 is TGCGCCAGCAGCCGGGGACAGGGTAACTATGGCTACACCTTC.

This clonotype has only a few counts. This sequence joins TRBV6-2 or TRBV6-3 and TRBJ2-3, with D perhaps matching TRBD1 (6 bases). V dropped 8 bases and J dropped 0 bases, with 12 bases sitting between them. Germline CDR1 reads MNHEY; CDR2 reads SVGEGT. This CDR3 is 14 amino acids long. The CDR3 region is CASAWDISTDTQYF. As DNA, the CDR3 is TGTGCCAGCGCCTGGGACATCAGCACAGATACGCAGTATTTT.

This clonotype has more than one count but fewer than ten. V and J are TRBV29-1 and TRBJ2-3; TRBD1 agrees at 8 bases. After removal of 3 bases from V and 0 bases from J, the junction contained 5 bases not matched to a gene. The CDR3 covers 15 residues. CDR1 is SQVTM and CDR2 is ANQGSEA in the germline V gene. CDR3 DNA sequence: TGCAGCGTTGAGGTGACAGGGGCTAGCACAGATACGCAGTATTTT. This codes for CSVEVTGASTDTQYF.

The CDR3 nucleotides are TGCGCCAGCAGCCAAGATCCCCGGGCGGGGAATGAGCAGTTCTTC. It translates to CASSQDPRAGNEQFF. J is TRBJ2-1 and V is TRBV4-3; possible D gene TRBD2, 6 bases. Germline CDR1 reads LGHNA; CDR2 reads YSLEER. Trimming removed 0 bases from V and 7 bases from J, with 13 bases in between. The CDR3 contains 15 residues.

CDR3 DNA sequence: TGTGCCAGCCGAGGGACAGTGGGGTTCTCTGGGGCCAACGTCCTGACTTTC. It specifies CASRGTVGFSGANVLTF. The chain joins TRBV5-4 to TRBJ2-6; 7 bases line up with TRBD1. There are 17 residues in the CDR3. The V and J ends lost 7 bases and 0 bases, in that order; junction bases with no gene match: 10. From germline, CDR1 is SGHNT and CDR2 YYREEE (reference sequence).

This chain uses TRBV27 with TRBJ1-5; D may be TRBD1 (5 bases). V lost 6 bases, J lost 0 bases, and 15 bases lay in between. Germline CDR1 MNHEY, CDR2 SMNVEV (reference sequence). CDR3 length: 16 residues. As DNA, the CDR3 is TGTGCCAGCAGGTCTAGACAGTCTCATAGCAATCAGCCCCAGCATTTT. It codes for CASRSRQSHSNQPQHF.

This clonotype turned up a few times. J is TRBJ2-7 and V is TRBV6-2 or TRBV6-3; weak D call: TRBD1 (5 bases). Germline loops: CDR1 MNHEY, CDR2 SVGEGT. The CDR3 sequence is 14 residues long. The V end lost 2 bases, the J end lost 5 bases, and 13 bases lay between the germline ends. The CDR3 bases are TGTGCCAGCAGTTACCCCAGGGCTCTCAACGAGCAGTACTTC. Translating it yields CASSYPRALNEQYF.

About this clonotype itself: Sequence at one end of the junction differs from germline and may be a read error. The chain employs TRBV6-1 and TRBJ2-1, with D hard to call. The CDR3 covers 12 residues. In germline, CDR1 is MNHNS, CDR2 SASEGT. The CDR3 DNA reads as TGTGCCAGCAGTGCTTACTACAATGAGCAGCTCTTC. It codes for CASSAYYNEQLF.

The chain joins TRBV6-5 to TRBJ2-1, with 12 bases that match TRBD2. Germline V CDR1 and CDR2: MNHEY, SVGAGI. The ends lost 6 bases at V and 0 bases at J; junction bases unmatched: 12. The CDR3 loop spans 19 amino acids. The chain's CDR3 is CASRISTSGGHSSYNEQFF. The CDR3, as DNA: TGTGCCAGCAGAATATCCACTAGCGGGGGGCATAGCTCCTACAATGAGCAGTTCTTC.

The V and J genes are TRBV14 and TRBJ2-3; the D is unclear. V was shortened by 3 bases and J by 0 bases, with 10 bases between the two germline ends. CDR3 length: 15 amino acids. The germline V gene has CDR1 SGHDN and CDR2 FVKESK. As DNA, the CDR3 is TGTGCCAGCAGCCAGTACGGACGCAGCACAGATACGCAGTATTTT. It is translated as CASSQYGRSTDTQYF.

The chain employs TRBV5-1 and TRBJ1-1; D uncertain. Per germline, CDR1 SGHRS and CDR2 YFSETQ. V was trimmed by 1 base and J by 0 bases, leaving 7 bases between them. The CDR3 runs 14 residues. CDR3 coding DNA: TGCGCCAGCAGCTTGCGTGATATGAACACTGAAGCTTTCTTT. This sequence encodes CASSLRDMNTEAFF.

V gene TRBV29-1 combines with J gene TRBJ2-1, with TRBD1 identical over 8 bases. The CDR3 extends over 14 amino acids. Germline lookup yields CDR1 SQVTM and CDR2 ANQGSEA. V shed 3 bases, J shed 4 bases, and the junction held 5 bases outside the gene matches. For the CDR3, the DNA is TGCAGCGTTGACCCGGGACAGGAGTACAATGAGCAGTTCTTC. Translating gives CSVDPGQEYNEQFF.